One T cell receptor (beta chain) is described in this entry. Its antigen is currently unknown. The CDR3 loop spans 17 amino acids. V gave up 5 bases and J gave up 3 bases, with 21 bases separating them. Germline V lookup: CDR1 SEHNR, CDR2 FQNEAQ (reference sequence). These data belong to a study of STAT5B mutations in CD4+ large granular lymphocyte leukemia. Study results and caveats: TRBV06-family usage was enriched in top patient clones (8/27) versus controls (2/35).

This was a survey-level run. How the authors handled the data: A productive frequency of 2.59 x 10-5 was the lowest detectable. Assay: immunoSEQ multiplex PCR; the TCRdb copy retains only in-frame clones and omits some. V and J calls and clone size are given by that table; D and trimming were obtained from the DNA. The sample holds around 35,000 clones, about 85% seen once. The V call is TRBV7-9, the J call TRBJ2-3; tentatively, D is TRBD2 (6 bases). This receptor was identified in a human donor in good health. Sequenced sample: CD4+ T cells from blood buffy coats. CDR3 residues: CASSTPGLRFSTDTQYF. In DNA form, the CDR3 reads TGTGCCAGCAGCACGCCGGGACTCCGCTTTTCTACAGATACGCAGTATTTT.